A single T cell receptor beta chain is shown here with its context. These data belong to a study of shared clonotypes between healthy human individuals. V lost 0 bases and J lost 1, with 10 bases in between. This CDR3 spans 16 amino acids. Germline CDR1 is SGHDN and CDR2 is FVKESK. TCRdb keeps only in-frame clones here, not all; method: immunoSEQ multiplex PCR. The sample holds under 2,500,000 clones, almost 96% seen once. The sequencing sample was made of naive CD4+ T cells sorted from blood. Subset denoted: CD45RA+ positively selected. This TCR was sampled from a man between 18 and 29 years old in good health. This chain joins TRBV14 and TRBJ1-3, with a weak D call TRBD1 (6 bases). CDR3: CASSQDQGYSGNTIYF. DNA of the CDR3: TGTGCCAGCAGCCAAGATCAGGGGTATTCTGGAAACACCATATATTTT.